These 8 T cell receptor beta chains were sequenced from one sample in a study of cytomegalovirus exposure and HLA in healthy donors. PCR amplification relied on 60 Vbeta primers (plus 13 Jbeta primers). TCRdb's table, derived via immunoSEQ multiplex PCR, lists solely in-frame clones and lacks some. The sample includes approximately 130,000 clones, about 80% of them seen just once. The sample consisted of PBMCs. The source is a woman aged 45-59 years in good health and CMV-seropositive.

The rearrangement joins TRBV9 to TRBJ2-7, with TRBD2 identical over 9 bases. V lost 10 bases and J lost 7; bases outside the gene matches: 9. Per the germline V gene, CDR1 is SGDLS and CDR2 is YYNGEE. The CDR3 has 12 amino acids. CDR3 in amino acids: CAAMSGGREQYF. The CDR3 DNA is TGTGCCGCCATGAGCGGGGGGCGGGAGCAGTACTTC.

This clone was picked up one time. The J gene is TRBJ2-3, the V gene TRBV7-2; D ambiguous. The CDR3 has 15 amino acids. CDR1 and CDR2 from the germline V gene are SGHTA and FQGNSA. Between the trimmed V and J ends, which lost 7 bases and 2 bases, there was a span of 16 bases. Here the CDR3 reads CASIIPVPITDTQYF. Here the CDR3 DNA reads TGTGCCAGCATTATTCCGGTCCCGATCACAGATACGCAGTATTTT. Complete variable domain (other parts from reference TRBV7-2 and TRBJ2-3): GAGVSQSPSNKVTEKGKDVELRCDPISGHTALYWYRQSLGQGLEFLIYFQGNSAPDKSGLPSDRFSAERTGGSVSTLTIQRTQQEDSAVYLCASIIPVPITDTQYFGPGTRLTVL.

The CDR3 DNA is TGTGCCTGGAGTATAGGGACTAGCGGGGAGCTGGGTACGCAGTATTTT. This encodes CAWSIGTSGELGTQYF. The chain recombines TRBV30 with TRBJ2-3; 13 positions agree with TRBD2. V shed 2 bases and J 8 bases; nucleotides not matched to a gene: 10. This CDR3 has 16 residues. Germline-derived CDR1 and CDR2 are GTSNPN and SVGIG (reference sequence).

This chain links TRBV7-8 with TRBJ2-7; 8 bases are shared with TRBD2. This CDR3 region has 15 residues. Trimming cost V 1 base and J 4 bases; bases outside gene matches: 6. Germline values: CDR1 SGHVS, CDR2 FQNEAQ. The CDR3 coding sequence is TGTGCCAGCAGCTTAGACGGCGGGAGGAGTTACGAGCAGTACTTC. Translation: CASSLDGGRSYEQYF.

The rearrangement joins TRBV7-9 to TRBJ2-7; maybe TRBD1 (6 bases). The V gene lost 5 bases and the J gene lost 3 bases, with 23 bases spanning the gap. This CDR3 spans 17 amino acids. Germline values: CDR1 SEHNR, CDR2 FQNEAQ (reference sequence). This chain's CDR3 is CASSPPNAGVVYYEQYF. In nucleotides, the CDR3 is TGTGCCAGCAGCCCTCCAAACGCAGGGGTCGTTTACTACGAGCAGTACTTC.

Only one count was recorded for this clone. The J gene is TRBJ1-4, the V gene TRBV30, with 9 bases that match TRBD1. Losses at the gene ends were 7 bases for V and 6 bases for J; bases not matched to a gene: 6. This CDR3 is built from 13 residues. In germline, CDR1 is GTSNPN, CDR2 SVGIG (reference sequence). The CDR3 nucleotides read TGTGCCTCCGACAGGGGGATGTATGAAAAACTGTTTTTT. Protein product: CASDRGMYEKLFF.

This chain links TRBV7-6 with TRBJ2-5; TRBD2 aligns across 9 bases. Gene TRBJ2-7 matches the end of the DNA better, so the J call may be wrong. CDR3 length equals 16 residues. Germline V gene lookup returns CDR1 SGHVS and CDR2 FNYEAQ. For the CDR3, the DNA is TGTGCCAGCAGCCATCCCGGGACTAGCCGCTTCAACGAGCAGTACTTC. This sequence encodes CASSHPGTSRFNEQYF.

Worth noting for this clone: The sample has other DNA sequences that encode this CDR3 too. V usage is TRBV30 and J usage is TRBJ1-1, with D possibly matching TRBD1 (5 bases). The germline V gene encodes CDR1 GTSNPN and CDR2 SVGIG (reference sequence). The CDR3 sequence is 13 residues long. The ends were cut back, 0 bases at V and 1 base at J, with 6 bases in the middle. The CDR3 DNA reads as TGTGCCTGGAGTGTACAGGCGAACACTGAAGCTTTCTTT. Amino acid sequence: CAWSVQANTEAFF.